The next 6 T cell receptor beta chains were all read from a single sample in a study of T cells in Graves' hyperthyroidism and ophthalmopathy. Amplification of TCR beta CDR3 regions used RNA as the template. A set of HTBI primers served as the primers for a first-round RT-PCR of the TCR CDR3. TCRdb processed the multiplex PCR reads anew with MiXCR; each CDR3 protein has one entry. The top ten hold over 45% of the sample, which has under 350,000 distinct CDR3 sequences, over 20% seen once. Sequencing input: blood. Receptors were obtained from a woman aged 50 to 60 with Graves' hyperthyroidism.

This clonotype was seen ten or more times. The chain combines TRBV7-3 with TRBJ2-5; TRBD2 matches at 7 bases. The CDR3 covers 14 residues. Trimming removed 6 bases from V and 5 bases from J; junction bases left unmatched: 9. Germline CDR1 SGHTA, CDR2 FQGTGA. The CDR3 loop is CASSGGGVGETQYF. For the CDR3, the DNA is TGTGCCAGCAGTGGTGGGGGGGTTGGTGAGACCCAGTACTTC. The full variable domain, rest sourced from reference TRBV7-3 and TRBJ2-5, is GAGVSQTPSNKVTEKGKYVELRCDPISGHTALYWYRQSLGQGPEFLIYFQGTGAADDSGLPNDRFFAVRPEGSVSTLKIQRTERGDSAVYLCASSGGGVGETQYFGPGTRLLVL.

The chain has TRBV12-3 or TRBV12-4 and TRBJ1-2, with TRBD1 matching 7 bases. The CDR3 loop spans 13 amino acids. Germline trimming cut 5 bases from V and 8 bases from J; bases unmatched to any gene: 8. This chain's CDR3 is CASSKDRRYGYTF. CDR3 sequence (DNA): TGTGCCAGCAGTAAGGACAGGAGATACGGCTACACCTTC.

This clonotype was recorded at least ten times. The chain links TRBV28 to TRBJ1-4; D is undetermined. Trimming removed 7 bases at V and 10 bases at J, with 16 bases between. Germline values: CDR1 MDHEN, CDR2 SYDVKM. CDR3 length: 13 amino acids. Written as DNA, the CDR3 is TGTGCCAGCATGAGACGTAGTAGTGGAAAACTGTTTTTT. The encoded protein is CASMRRSSGKLFF.

This clonotype was detected ten times or more. The rearrangement uses TRBV20-1 and TRBJ1-2, with 11 bases identical to TRBD1. V trimming: 5 bases; J trimming: 7 bases; junction bases outside the gene matches: 12. This CDR3 spans 15 amino acids. Germline CDR1 DFQATT, CDR2 SNEGSKA (reference sequence). DNA of the CDR3: TGCAGTGCTCCAGTCCGGGACAGGGGGGATAGTGGCTACACCTTC. This sequence encodes CSAPVRDRGDSGYTF.

This clonotype was counted only a few times. The chain carries TRBV28 and TRBJ2-3; 12 bases agree with TRBD2. From germline, CDR1 is MDHEN and CDR2 SYDVKM. V lost 5 bases to trimming and J lost 7 bases; unmatched junction nucleotides: 10. There are 16 residues in the CDR3. DNA for the CDR3: TGTGCCAGCAGTGCTTCTAGCGGGGGGGCGCTGAATACGCAGTATTTT. Encoded protein: CASSASSGGALNTQYF.

V gene TRBV2 combines with J gene TRBJ1-1; 9 nucleotides agree with TRBD1. Germline-derived CDR1 and CDR2 are SNHLY and FYNNEI. CDR3 size: 15 residues. V lost 1 base and J lost 2; bases outside the gene matches: 2. CDR3 DNA sequence: TGTGCCAGCAGTGAAGGGGGACAGGGAAACACTGAAGCTTTCTTT. It codes for CASSEGGQGNTEAFF.